This TCR beta chain was obtained from a study of T cell responses to AZD1222 COVID-19 vaccine. Trimming at V came to 6 bases and at J to 4 bases, leaving 8 bases not matched to a gene. The CDR3 is 16 residues long. Germline V CDR1 and CDR2: KGHDR, SFDVKD. Produced via immunoSEQ multiplex PCR; TCRdb's table is partial and in-frame only. The sample lists around 130,000 clones, 91% occurring once. Note on this clone: The antigen remains undetermined.

Pooled samples include second doses given at about 4 or 12 weeks. Study-wide points: White British ancestry dominated among donors, who included more females, and clonal diversity was possibly underestimated. Regions 160-218 and 743-854 held dominance among vaccine-associated CD4 TCRs, which spanned spike. Compared with day 0, the breadth and depth of the Spike-specific TCR repertoire rose significantly after two doses of AZD1222.

The rearrangement joins TRBV24-1 to TRBJ2-5; 12 bases are shared with TRBD2. The clonotype comes from an adult who received the AZD1222 COVID-19 vaccine. This material consisted of peripheral blood, taken 28 days after the second AZD1222 dose. The CDR3 bases are TGTGCCACCAGTTCCCGACTAGCGGGAGTAGGAGAGACCCAGTACTTC. Translated, it gives CATSSRLAGVGETQYF.